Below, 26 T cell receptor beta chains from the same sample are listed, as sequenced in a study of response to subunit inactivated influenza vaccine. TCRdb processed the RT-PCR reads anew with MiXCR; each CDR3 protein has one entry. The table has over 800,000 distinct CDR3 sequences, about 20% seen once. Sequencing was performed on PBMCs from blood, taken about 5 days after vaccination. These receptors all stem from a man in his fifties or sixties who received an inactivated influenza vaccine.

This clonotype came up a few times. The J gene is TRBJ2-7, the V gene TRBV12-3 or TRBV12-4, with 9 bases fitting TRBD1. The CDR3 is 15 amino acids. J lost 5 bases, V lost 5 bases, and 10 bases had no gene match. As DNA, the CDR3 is TGTGCCAGCAGTCCCCGACAGGGGGTTACCCACGAGCAGTACTTC. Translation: CASSPRQGVTHEQYF.

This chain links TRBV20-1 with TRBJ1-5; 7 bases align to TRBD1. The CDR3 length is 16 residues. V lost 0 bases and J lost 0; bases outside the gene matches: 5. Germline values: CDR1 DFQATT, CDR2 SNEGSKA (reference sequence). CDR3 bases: TGCAGTGCTAGAGATCCGGGACAGTATAGCAATCAGCCCCAGCATTTT. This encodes CSARDPGQYSNQPQHF.

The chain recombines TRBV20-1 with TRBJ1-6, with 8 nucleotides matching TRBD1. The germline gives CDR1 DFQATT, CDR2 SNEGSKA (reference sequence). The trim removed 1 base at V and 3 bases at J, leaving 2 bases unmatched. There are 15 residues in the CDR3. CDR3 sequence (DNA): TGCAGTGCTAGAGTAACAGGGGGCTATAATTCACCCCTCCACTTT. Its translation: CSARVTGGYNSPLHF.

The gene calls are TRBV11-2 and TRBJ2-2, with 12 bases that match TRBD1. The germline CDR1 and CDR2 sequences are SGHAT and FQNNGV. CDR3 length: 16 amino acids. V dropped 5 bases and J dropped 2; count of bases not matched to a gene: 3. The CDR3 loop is CASSAGQGANTGELFF. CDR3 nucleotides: TGTGCCAGCAGCGCGGGACAGGGGGCCAACACCGGGGAGCTGTTTTTT.

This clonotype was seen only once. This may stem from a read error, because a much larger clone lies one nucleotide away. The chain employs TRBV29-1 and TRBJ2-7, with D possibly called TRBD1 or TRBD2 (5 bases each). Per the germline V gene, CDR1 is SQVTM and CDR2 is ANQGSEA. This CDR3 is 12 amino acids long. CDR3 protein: CSVRDRAYEQNF. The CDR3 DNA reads TGCAGCGTCCGGGACCGAGCCTACGAGCAGAACTTC.

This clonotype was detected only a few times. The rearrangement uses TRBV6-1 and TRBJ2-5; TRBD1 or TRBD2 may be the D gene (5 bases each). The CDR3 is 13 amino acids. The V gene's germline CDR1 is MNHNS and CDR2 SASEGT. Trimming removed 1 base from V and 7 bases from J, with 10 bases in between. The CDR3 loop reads CASSEVGAGTQYF. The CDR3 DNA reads TGTGCCAGCAGTGAAGTCGGGGCCGGGACCCAGTACTTC.

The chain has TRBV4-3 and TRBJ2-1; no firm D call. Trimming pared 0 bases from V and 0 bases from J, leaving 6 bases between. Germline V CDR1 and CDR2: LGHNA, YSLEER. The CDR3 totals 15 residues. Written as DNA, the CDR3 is TGCGCCAGCAGCCAAGAGGGGTACTCCTACAATGAGCAGTTCTTC. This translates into CASSQEGYSYNEQFF.

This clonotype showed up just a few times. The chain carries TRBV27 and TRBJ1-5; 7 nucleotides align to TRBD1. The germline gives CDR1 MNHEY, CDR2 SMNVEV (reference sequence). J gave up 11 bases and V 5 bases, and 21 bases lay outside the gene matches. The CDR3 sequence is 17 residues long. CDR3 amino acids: CASSPDRGTAQLGAQHF. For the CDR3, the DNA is TGTGCCAGCAGTCCAGACCGCGGGACAGCTCAGCTGGGGGCCCAGCATTTT.

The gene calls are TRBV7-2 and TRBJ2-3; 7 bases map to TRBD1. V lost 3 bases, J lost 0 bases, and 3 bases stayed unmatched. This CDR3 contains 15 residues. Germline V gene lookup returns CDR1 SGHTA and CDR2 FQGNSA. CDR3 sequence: CASSFQGVSTDTQYF. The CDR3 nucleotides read TGTGCCAGCAGCTTCCAGGGGGTGAGCACAGATACGCAGTATTTT.

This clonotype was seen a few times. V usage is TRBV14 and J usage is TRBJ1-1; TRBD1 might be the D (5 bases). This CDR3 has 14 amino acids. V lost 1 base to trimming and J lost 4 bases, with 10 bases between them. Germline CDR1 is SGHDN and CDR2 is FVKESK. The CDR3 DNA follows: TGTGCCAGCAGCCAAGCCGGGGGAATCACTGAAGCTTTCTTT. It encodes CASSQAGGITEAFF.

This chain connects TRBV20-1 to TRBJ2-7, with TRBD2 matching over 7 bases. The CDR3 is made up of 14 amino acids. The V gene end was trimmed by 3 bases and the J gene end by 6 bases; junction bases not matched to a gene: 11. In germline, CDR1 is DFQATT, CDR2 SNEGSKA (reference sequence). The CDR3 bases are TGCAGTGCTAGCCCGGGAGGCCCGACCTGCGAGCAGTACTTC. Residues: CSASPGGPTCEQYF.

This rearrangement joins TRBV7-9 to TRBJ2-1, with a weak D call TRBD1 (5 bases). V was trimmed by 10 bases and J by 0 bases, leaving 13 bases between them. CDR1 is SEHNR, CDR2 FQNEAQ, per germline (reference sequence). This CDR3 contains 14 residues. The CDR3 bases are TGTGCCACAGTCAGGGAAAGCTCCTACAATGAGCAGTTCTTC. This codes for CATVRESSYNEQFF.

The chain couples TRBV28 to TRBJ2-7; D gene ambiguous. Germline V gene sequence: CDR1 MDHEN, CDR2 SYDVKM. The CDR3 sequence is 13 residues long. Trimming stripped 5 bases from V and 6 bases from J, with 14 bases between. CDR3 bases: TGTGCCAGCAGTCCCCTCCATCAACCCGAGCAGTACTTC. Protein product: CASSPLHQPEQYF.

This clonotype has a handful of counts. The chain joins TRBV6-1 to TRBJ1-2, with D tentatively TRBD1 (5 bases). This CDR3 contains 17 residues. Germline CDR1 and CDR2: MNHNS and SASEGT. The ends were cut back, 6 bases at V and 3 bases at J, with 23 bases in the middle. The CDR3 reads CASRTGLRGIHDYGYTF. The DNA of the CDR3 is TGTGCCAGCAGGACCGGGCTTAGGGGAATCCACGACTATGGCTACACCTTC.

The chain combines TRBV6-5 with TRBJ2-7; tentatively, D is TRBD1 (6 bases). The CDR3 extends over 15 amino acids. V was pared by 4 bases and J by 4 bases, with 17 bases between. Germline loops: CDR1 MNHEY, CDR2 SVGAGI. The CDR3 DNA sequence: TGTGCCAGCAGTTCCCCGAAGGGGGTTATTTACGAGCAGTACTTC. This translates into CASSSPKGVIYEQYF.

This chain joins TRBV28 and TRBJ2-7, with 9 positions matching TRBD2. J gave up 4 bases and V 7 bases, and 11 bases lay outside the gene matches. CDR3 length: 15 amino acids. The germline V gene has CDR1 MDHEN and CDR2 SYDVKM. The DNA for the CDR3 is TGTGCCAGCACGGGTTCAGCGGGAGGTACATACGAGCAGTACTTC. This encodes CASTGSAGGTYEQYF. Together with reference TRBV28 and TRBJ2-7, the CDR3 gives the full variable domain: DVKVTQSSRYLVKRTGEKVFLECVQDMDHENMFWYRQDPGLGLRLIYFSYDVKMKEKGDIPEGYSVSREKKERFSLILESASTNQTSMYLCASTGSAGGTYEQYFGPGTRLTVT.

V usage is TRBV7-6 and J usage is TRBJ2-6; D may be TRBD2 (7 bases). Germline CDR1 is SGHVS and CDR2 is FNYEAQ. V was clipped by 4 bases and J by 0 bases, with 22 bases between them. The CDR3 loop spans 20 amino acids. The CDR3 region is CASSSWSGGRVTSGANVLTF. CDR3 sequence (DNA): TGTGCCAGCAGCTCCTGGTCGGGGGGCAGGGTAACCTCTGGGGCCAACGTCCTGACTTTC.

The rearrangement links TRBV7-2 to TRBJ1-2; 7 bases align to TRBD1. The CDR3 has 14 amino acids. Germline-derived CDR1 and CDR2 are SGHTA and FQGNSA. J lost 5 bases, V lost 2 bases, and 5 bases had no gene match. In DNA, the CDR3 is TGTGCCAGCAGCTTATCCGGGACAGCGTATGGCTACACCTTC. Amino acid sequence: CASSLSGTAYGYTF.

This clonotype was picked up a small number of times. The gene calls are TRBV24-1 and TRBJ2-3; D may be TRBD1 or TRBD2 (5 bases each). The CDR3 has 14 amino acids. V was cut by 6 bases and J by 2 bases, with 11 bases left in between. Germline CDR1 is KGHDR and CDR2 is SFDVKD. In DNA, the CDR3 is TGTGCCACCAGTAGGGACCAAATCACAGATACGCAGTATTTT. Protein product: CATSRDQITDTQYF.

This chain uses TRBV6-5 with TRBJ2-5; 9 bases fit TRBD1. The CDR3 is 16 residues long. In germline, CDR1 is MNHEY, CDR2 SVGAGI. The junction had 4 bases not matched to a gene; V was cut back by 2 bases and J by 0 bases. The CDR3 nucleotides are TGTGCCAGCAGTTACCGCCGGGACAGGGACCAAGAGACCCAGTACTTC. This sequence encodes CASSYRRDRDQETQYF.

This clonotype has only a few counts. The CDR3 nucleotides are TGTGCCAGCAGCGTAGCTAGGGGCGGCTCCACAGATACGCAGTATTTT. Translated: CASSVARGGSTDTQYF. The J gene is TRBJ2-3, the V gene TRBV9; a weak D match, TRBD1 (5 bases). This CDR3 is 16 amino acids long. The V end was cut by 0 bases, the J end by 2 bases, with 13 bases between. CDR1 SGDLS and CDR2 YYNGEE come from the germline V gene.

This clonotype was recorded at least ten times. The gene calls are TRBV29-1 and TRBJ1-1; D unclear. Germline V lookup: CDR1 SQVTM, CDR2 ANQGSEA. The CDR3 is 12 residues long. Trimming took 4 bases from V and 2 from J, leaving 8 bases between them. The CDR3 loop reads CSVGRFNTEAFF. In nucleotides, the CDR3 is TGCAGCGTTGGCAGATTTAACACTGAAGCTTTCTTT.

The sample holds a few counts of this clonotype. CDR3 amino acids: CAIREGTQETQYF. The CDR3 DNA reads TGTGCCATCAGGGAGGGTACCCAAGAGACCCAGTACTTC. The chain couples TRBV10-3 to TRBJ2-5, with D possibly matching TRBD2 (6 bases). Germline values: CDR1 ENHRY, CDR2 SYGVKD. Trimming shortened V by 6 bases and J by 1 base, and 9 bases separated the two germline ends. The CDR3 extends over 13 amino acids.

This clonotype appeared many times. The CDR3 spells CSASSYGYTF. The CDR3 region has the DNA TGCAGTGCTAGCAGCTATGGCTACACCTTC. The gene calls are TRBV20-1 and TRBJ1-2; D not resolved. Per the germline V gene, CDR1 is DFQATT and CDR2 is SNEGSKA (reference sequence). CDR3 length equals 10 residues. V lost 3 bases, J lost 4 bases, and 3 bases lay in between.

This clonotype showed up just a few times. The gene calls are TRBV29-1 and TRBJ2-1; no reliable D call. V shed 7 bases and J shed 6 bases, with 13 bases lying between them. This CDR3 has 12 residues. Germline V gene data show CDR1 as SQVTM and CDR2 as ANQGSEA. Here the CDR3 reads CSATGLGNEQFF. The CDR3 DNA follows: TGCAGCGCCACGGGCTTAGGCAATGAGCAGTTCTTC.

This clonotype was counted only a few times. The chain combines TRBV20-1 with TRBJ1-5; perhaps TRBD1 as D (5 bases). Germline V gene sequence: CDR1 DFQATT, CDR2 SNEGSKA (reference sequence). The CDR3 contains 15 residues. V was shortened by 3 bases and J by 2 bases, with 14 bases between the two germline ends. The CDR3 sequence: CSASSSQAGNQPQHF. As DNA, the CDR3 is TGCAGTGCTAGTTCGTCACAGGCGGGCAATCAGCCCCAGCATTTT.